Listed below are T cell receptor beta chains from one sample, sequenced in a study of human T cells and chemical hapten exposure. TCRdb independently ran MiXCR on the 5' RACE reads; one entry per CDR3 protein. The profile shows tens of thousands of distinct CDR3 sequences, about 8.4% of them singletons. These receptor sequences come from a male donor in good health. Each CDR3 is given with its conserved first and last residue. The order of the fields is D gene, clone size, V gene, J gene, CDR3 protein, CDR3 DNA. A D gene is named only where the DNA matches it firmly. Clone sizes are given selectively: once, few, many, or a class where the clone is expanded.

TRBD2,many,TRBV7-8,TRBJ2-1,CASSWTSGMGNEQFF,TGTGCCAGCAGCTGGACTAGCGGGATGGGCAATGAGCAGTTCTTC
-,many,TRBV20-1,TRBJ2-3,CSARDPLPSTDTQYF,TGCAGTGCTAGAGATCCACTACCTAGCACAGATACGCAGTATTTT
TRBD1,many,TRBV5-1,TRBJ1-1,CASSSGTGNTEAFF,TGCGCCAGCAGCAGCGGGACAGGGAACACTGAAGCTTTCTTT
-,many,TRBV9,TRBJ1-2,CASSMRDRPYGYTF,TGTGCCAGCAGCATGAGAGACAGGCCCTATGGCTACACCTTC
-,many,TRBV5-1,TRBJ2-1,CASSLAYNEQFF,TGCGCCAGCAGCTTGGCATACAATGAGCAGTTCTTC
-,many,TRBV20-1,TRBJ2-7,CSAIFGGNYEQYF,TGCAGTGCTATTTTCGGGGGAAACTACGAGCAGTACTTC
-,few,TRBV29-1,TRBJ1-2,CSGAEGPAYGYTF,TGCAGCGGAGCGGAGGGGCCGGCATATGGCTACACCTTC
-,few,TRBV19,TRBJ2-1,CASRVGERYNEQFF,TGTGCCAGTAGGGTGGGGGAGCGGTACAATGAGCAGTTCTTC
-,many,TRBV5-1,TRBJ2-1,CASSLRELKYNEQFF,TGCGCCAGCAGCTTGCGGGAGTTAAAGTATAATGAGCAGTTCTTC
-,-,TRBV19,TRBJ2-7,CASSIEWGTYEQYF,TGTGCCAGTAGTATAGAATGGGGGACCTACGAGCAGTACTTC
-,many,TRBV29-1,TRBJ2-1,CSVEGGTPDEQFF,TGCAGCGTTGAGGGCGGGACTCCGGATGAGCAGTTCTTC
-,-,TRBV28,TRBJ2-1,CASSFHGDFNEQFF,TGTGCCAGCAGTTTCCACGGAGACTTCAATGAGCAGTTCTTC
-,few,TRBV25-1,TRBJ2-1,CASREWESYDEQFF,TGTGCCAGCAGGGAATGGGAGTCTTATGATGAGCAGTTCTTC
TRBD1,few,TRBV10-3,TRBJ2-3,CAIRYRGPDTDTQYF,TGTGCCATCAGATACAGGGGGCCCGACACAGATACGCAGTATTTT
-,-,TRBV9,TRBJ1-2,CASSVVERAIVYGYTF,TGTGCCAGCAGCGTAGTAGAAAGGGCGATCGTCTATGGCTACACCTTC
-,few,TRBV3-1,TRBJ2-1,CASSLENNEQFF,TGTGCCAGCAGCCTGGAAAACAATGAGCAGTTCTTC
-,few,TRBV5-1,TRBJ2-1,CASSLGTTENEQFF,TGCGCCAGCAGCTTGGGGACTACTGAGAACGAGCAGTTCTTC
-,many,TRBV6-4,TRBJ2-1,CASSPGTHNEQFF,TGTGCCAGCAGCCCCGGGACTCACAATGAGCAGTTCTTC